This T cell receptor (beta chain) was identified during a study of graft-versus-host responses after intestinal transplantation. Looking at the study overall: Anti-thymocyte globulin induction preceded about 3 years of tacrolimus and steroid maintenance in all recipients.

The study, taken as a whole, reports: High graft-versus-host to host-versus-graft clonal ratios were found in allografts of patients who had graft-donor T cell macrochimerism.

Intraepithelial plus lamina propria lymphocytes were released by processing graft tissue. Profiling relied on immunoSEQ multiplex PCR, and the TCRdb table lists in-frame clones only, not all of them. Among 14,000 or so clones listed, approximately 80% were seen once. In the case of this clone: The antigen remains unidentified.

This CDR3 is 17 amino acids long. Germline CDR1 SEHNR, CDR2 FQNEAQ (reference sequence). J was trimmed by 0 bases and V by 6 bases; bases with no gene match: 8. This clonotype was sampled from a human patient who received an intestinal transplant, so some T cells may come from the graft donor. V gene TRBV7-9 combines with J gene TRBJ2-2; TRBD1 matches 9 bases. Sequenced material: ileum tissue, taken 27 days after intestinal transplant. CDR3: CASRRGTGQPNTGELFF. For the CDR3, the DNA is TGTGCCAGCAGAAGAGGGACAGGGCAACCGAACACCGGGGAGCTGTTTTTT.